Sequencing of this T cell receptor (beta chain) was carried out in a study of T cells in Graves' hyperthyroidism and ophthalmopathy. This clonotype was picked up many times. TCR beta CDR3 region amplification was performed from RNA transcripts. TCR CDR3 underwent first-round RT-PCR with the HTBI primer set. Using its own MiXCR run on the multiplex PCR reads, TCRdb lists one record per CDR3 protein. The repertoire includes around 350,000 distinct CDR3 sequences, about a fifth of them detected once, and 3.5% to 4% sits in the top ten. Trimming took 2 bases from V and 7 from J, leaving 20 bases between them. The CDR3 runs 16 residues. Germline V CDR1 and CDR2: KGHDR, SFDVKD.

The clonotype originates from a young woman with Graves' hyperthyroidism. The chain couples TRBV24-1 to TRBJ2-7; tentative D call: TRBD1 (6 bases). Sequencing was done on a sample of blood. DNA of the CDR3: TGTGCCACCAGTGATTCGTGGGCAGGGGTCCCTGGGGAGCAGTACTTC. It codes for CATSDSWAGVPGEQYF.